Reported below is one T cell receptor beta chain. The data are from a study of blood T cell repertoires in COVID-19. On the study more broadly: Samples taken during acute and convalescent COVID-19 were collected in the United States, Italy and Spain. PBMCs, B-cell-depleted T cells, or T cells provided the cDNA or gDNA that made up the material.

The ends were cut back, 5 bases at V and 7 bases at J, with 9 bases in the middle. This CDR3 is 13 amino acids long. The germline gives CDR1 SGHTA, CDR2 FQGTGA. As originally analysed: Reference gene primer amplification gave estimated nucleated cell counts. Here immunoSEQ multiplex PCR was the method, and the copy in TCRdb shows in-frame clones only, minus some. For V, J and clone size, that table is used; D and trimming come from the DNA. The data show under 200,000 clones, approximately 91% seen once. The clonotype originates from a man aged 18 to 30 with active or convalescent COVID-19. The sample comprised peripheral blood. The genes are TRBV7-3 and TRBJ1-6; weak D call: TRBD1 (6 bases). CDR3 DNA: TGTGCCAGCAGCCCAGGGGCAAATTCACCCCTCCACTTT. It codes for CASSPGANSPLHF.